What follows are 14 T cell receptor beta chains derived from one specimen sequenced in a study of blood T cell repertoires in COVID-19. Only in-frame clones appear in the TCRdb table, and some are missing; sequencing was by immunoSEQ multiplex PCR. The repertoire has fewer than 200,000 clones, approximately 85% of them found once; the top ten carry around 8.1%. Sequencing input: peripheral blood. These receptors were collected from a woman aged 55-70 years with COVID-19, enrolled during active disease.

The rearrangement links TRBV7-2 to TRBJ1-6; 8 nucleotides line up with TRBD1. The V segment lost 4 bases and the J segment 6 bases; nucleotides outside the gene matches: 2. From germline, CDR1 is SGHTA and CDR2 FQGNSA. The CDR3 runs 14 residues. The CDR3 sequence: CASSSTGANSPLHF. DNA of the CDR3: TGTGCCAGCAGCTCGACAGGGGCTAATTCACCCCTCCACTTT.

The chain carries TRBV24-1 and TRBJ1-2; 9 bases line up with TRBD1. Trimming took 4 bases from V and 8 from J; bases not matched to a gene: 7. CDR1 KGHDR and CDR2 SFDVKD come from the germline V gene. This CDR3 region has 14 residues. CDR3 residues: CATSETGTGIGYTF. CDR3 DNA: TGTGCCACCAGTGAAACCGGGACAGGGATCGGCTACACCTTC.

V is TRBV4-3 and J is TRBJ1-2, with unresolved D. Germline values: CDR1 LGHNA, CDR2 YSLEER. V shed 3 bases and J shed 11 bases, with 19 bases lying between them. CDR3 length: 14 residues. CDR3 coding DNA: TGCGCCAGCAGCCATAACTTGGACTCGGTGAGGTACACCTTC. Amino acids: CASSHNLDSVRYTF.

V usage is TRBV6-5 and J usage is TRBJ2-2; TRBD1 matches at 9 bases. CDR3 size: 15 residues. The germline gives CDR1 MNHEY, CDR2 SVGAGI. The ends lost 5 bases at V and 5 bases at J; junction bases unmatched: 6. The CDR3 bases are TGTGCCAGCAGTACCGACAGGGGGGGGACCGGGGAGCTGTTTTTT. It specifies CASSTDRGGTGELFF.

The chain uses TRBV5-4 and TRBJ2-7, with 10 bases fitting TRBD2. Germline assignment: CDR1 SGHNT and CDR2 YYREEE (reference sequence). This CDR3 comprises 14 residues. V lost 3 bases, J lost 2 bases, and 2 bases stayed unmatched. The CDR3 DNA reads TGTGCCAGCAGCTATAGCGGGGGGCCCTACGAGCAGTACGTC. Translation: CASSYSGGPYEQYV.

This clone occurred a few times. This chain links TRBV19 with TRBJ2-5; 10 bases map to TRBD2. Germline V gene lookup returns CDR1 LNHDA and CDR2 SQIVND (reference sequence). The CDR3 is 16 residues long. With 3 bases clipped from V and 5 bases from J, the junction kept 9 bases outside the gene matches. CDR3 nucleotide sequence: TGTGCCAGTAGTATCGGCCAGCGGGGGGGGCGCGAGACCCAGTACTTC. The encoded protein is CASSIGQRGGRETQYF.

The chain uses TRBV2 and TRBJ1-2; no clear D gene. Germline CDR1 is SNHLY and CDR2 is FYNNEI. CDR3 size: 16 residues. Trimming took off 5 bases at V and 8 bases at J, with 24 bases between the two ends. This CDR3 reads CASSRTLDGLGGGYTF. For the CDR3, the DNA is TGTGCCAGCAGTCGAACCCTAGACGGACTCGGCGGGGGCTACACCTTC.

V and J are TRBV9 and TRBJ2-1; no clear D. Germline CDR1 and CDR2: SGDLS and YYNGEE. CDR3 length equals 20 residues. With 4 bases removed from V and 0 bases from J, the gap between germline ends came to 26 bases. The CDR3 DNA is TGTGCCAGCAGCCCCACGGCCCCAATTTGGAGTCCTGTCTCCTACAATGAGCAGTTCTTC. It codes for CASSPTAPIWSPVSYNEQFF.

This chain connects TRBV6-5 to TRBJ1-1, with D possibly TRBD1 on 5 matching bases. CDR1 is MNHEY, CDR2 SVGAGI, per germline. This CDR3 comprises 12 residues. V dropped 8 bases and J dropped 3 bases, with 10 bases sitting between them. The CDR3, as DNA: TGTGCCAGCCGGGGGGTTGACACTGAAGCTTTCTTT. Translated: CASRGVDTEAFF.

The genes are TRBV7-2 and TRBJ2-7, with TRBD2 identical over 7 bases. In germline, CDR1 is SGHTA, CDR2 FQGNSA. V shed 3 bases, J shed 0 bases, and the junction held 2 bases outside the gene matches. This CDR3 has 14 residues. Here the CDR3 reads CASSLGRGSYEQYV. CDR3 bases: TGTGCCAGCAGCTTGGGGAGGGGCTCCTACGAGCAGTACGTC.

J is TRBJ2-7 and V is TRBV12-3 or TRBV12-4; D ambiguous. This CDR3 comprises 13 residues. V was shortened by 5 bases and J by 5 bases, with 13 bases between the two germline ends. The DNA for the CDR3 is TGTGCCAGCAGTCAATCTAGTTTTAACGAGCAGTACTTC. It specifies CASSQSSFNEQYF.

V gene TRBV19 combines with J gene TRBJ2-4; D unresolved. Trimming pared 5 bases from V and 8 bases from J, leaving 7 bases between. Germline CDR1 is LNHDA and CDR2 is SQIVND (reference sequence). This CDR3 has 11 amino acids. The CDR3 sequence is CASSGRDIQYF. CDR3 DNA sequence: TGTGCCAGTAGTGGCCGGGACATTCAGTACTTC.

The V and J genes are TRBV19 and TRBJ1-5; D is unclear. This CDR3 comprises 16 residues. Deletions cut 2 bases from V and 1 base from J, with 12 bases between. Germline V CDR1 and CDR2: LNHDA, SQIVND (reference sequence). As DNA, the CDR3 is TGTGCCAGTAGTATACCAACGGGAGGCAGCAATCAGCCCCAGCATTTT. This sequence encodes CASSIPTGGSNQPQHF.

CDR3 nucleotide sequence: TGTGCCAGCAATGCCTTCGGACAATCTTATTCACCCCTCCACTTT. Protein product: CASNAFGQSYSPLHF. The chain combines TRBV28 with TRBJ1-6; the D gene is possibly TRBD1 (5 bases). The germline V gene has CDR1 MDHEN and CDR2 SYDVKM. Trimming left V 7 bases short and J 8 bases short, with 18 bases between. The CDR3 is 15 amino acids.